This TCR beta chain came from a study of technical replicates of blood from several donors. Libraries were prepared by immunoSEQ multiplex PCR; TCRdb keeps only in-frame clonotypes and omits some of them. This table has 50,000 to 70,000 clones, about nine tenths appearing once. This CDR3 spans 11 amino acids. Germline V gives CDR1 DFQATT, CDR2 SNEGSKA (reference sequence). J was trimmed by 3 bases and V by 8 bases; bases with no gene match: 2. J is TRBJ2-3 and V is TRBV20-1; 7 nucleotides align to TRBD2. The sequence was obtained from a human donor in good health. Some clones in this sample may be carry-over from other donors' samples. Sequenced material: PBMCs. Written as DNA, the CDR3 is TGCAGTCTAGCGGAAACAGATACGCAGTATTTT. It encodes CSLAETDTQYF.